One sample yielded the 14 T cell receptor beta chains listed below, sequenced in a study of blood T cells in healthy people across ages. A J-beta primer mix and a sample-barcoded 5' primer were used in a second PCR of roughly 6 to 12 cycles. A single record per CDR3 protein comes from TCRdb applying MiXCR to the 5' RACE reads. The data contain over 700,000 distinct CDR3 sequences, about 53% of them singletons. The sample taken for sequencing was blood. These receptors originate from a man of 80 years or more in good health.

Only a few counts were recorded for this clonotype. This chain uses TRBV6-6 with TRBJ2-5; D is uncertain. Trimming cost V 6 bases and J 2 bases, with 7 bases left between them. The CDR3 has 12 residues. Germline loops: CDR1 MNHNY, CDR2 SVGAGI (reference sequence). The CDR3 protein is CASRDGQETQYF. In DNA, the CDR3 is TGTGCCAGCAGGGACGGTCAAGAGACCCAGTACTTC.

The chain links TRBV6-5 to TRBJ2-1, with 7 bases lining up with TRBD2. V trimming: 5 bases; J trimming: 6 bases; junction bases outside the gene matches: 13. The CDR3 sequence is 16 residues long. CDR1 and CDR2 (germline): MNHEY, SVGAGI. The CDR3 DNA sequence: TGTGCCAGCAGTCCCTGGGGCGGGAGCCTCCTCAATGAGCAGTTCTTC. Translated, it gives CASSPWGGSLLNEQFF.

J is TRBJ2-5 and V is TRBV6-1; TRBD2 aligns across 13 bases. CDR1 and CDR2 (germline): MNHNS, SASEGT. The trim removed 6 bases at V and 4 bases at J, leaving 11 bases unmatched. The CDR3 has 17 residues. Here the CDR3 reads CASSARTSGSFSETQYF. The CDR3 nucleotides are TGTGCCAGCAGCGCTCGGACTAGCGGGAGTTTCTCAGAGACCCAGTACTTC.

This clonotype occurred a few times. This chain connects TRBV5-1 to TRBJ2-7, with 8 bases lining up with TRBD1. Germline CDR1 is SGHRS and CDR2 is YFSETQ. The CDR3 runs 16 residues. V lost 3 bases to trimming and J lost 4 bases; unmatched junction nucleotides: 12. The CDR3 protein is CASSSVDRDASYEQYF. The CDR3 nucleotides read TGCGCCAGCAGCTCGGTGGACAGGGATGCTTCTTACGAGCAGTACTTC.

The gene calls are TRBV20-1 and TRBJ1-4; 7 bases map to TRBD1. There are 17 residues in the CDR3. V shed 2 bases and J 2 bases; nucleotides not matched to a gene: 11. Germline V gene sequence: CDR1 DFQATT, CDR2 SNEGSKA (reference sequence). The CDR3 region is CSARKGPAGGTNEKLFF. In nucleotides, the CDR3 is TGCAGTGCTAGAAAGGGTCCCGCAGGGGGGACTAATGAAAAACTGTTTTTT.

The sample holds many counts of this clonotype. This CDR3 is CATRQFLAGVHEQYF. In DNA form, the CDR3 reads TGTGCCACCCGACAGTTCTTAGCGGGAGTCCACGAGCAGTACTTC. The chain links TRBV24-1 to TRBJ2-7; the match to TRBD2 covers 9 bases. There are 15 residues in the CDR3. Trimming at V came to 9 bases and at J to 5 bases, leaving 13 bases not matched to a gene. Germline values: CDR1 KGHDR, CDR2 SFDVKD.

The CDR3 loop is CASRPGTSGSYRNEQFF. The CDR3 DNA reads as TGTGCCAGCAGGCCCGGGACTAGCGGGAGTTATCGGAATGAGCAGTTCTTC. The chain uses TRBV6-2 or TRBV6-3 and TRBJ2-1, with 14 bases aligning to TRBD2. CDR1 MNHEY and CDR2 SVGEGT come from the germline V gene. V trimming: 6 bases; J trimming: 7 bases; junction bases outside the gene matches: 11. This CDR3 comprises 17 residues.

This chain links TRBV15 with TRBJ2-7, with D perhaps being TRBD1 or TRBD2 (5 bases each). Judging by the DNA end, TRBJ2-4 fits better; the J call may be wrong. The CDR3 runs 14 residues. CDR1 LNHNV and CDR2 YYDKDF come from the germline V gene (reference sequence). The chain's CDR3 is CATSTGDGGNIQYF. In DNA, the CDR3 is TGTGCCACCAGCACAGGAGATGGGGGAAACATTCAGTACTTC.

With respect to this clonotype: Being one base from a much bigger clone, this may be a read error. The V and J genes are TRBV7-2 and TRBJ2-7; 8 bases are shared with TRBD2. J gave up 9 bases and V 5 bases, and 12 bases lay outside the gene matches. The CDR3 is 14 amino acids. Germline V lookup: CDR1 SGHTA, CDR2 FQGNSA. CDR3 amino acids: CASSQVTSERRQYF. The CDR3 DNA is TGTGCCAGCAGCCAGGTGACTAGCGAACGTCGGCAGTACTTC. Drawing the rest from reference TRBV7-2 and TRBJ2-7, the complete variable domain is GAGVSQSPSNKVTEKGKDVELRCDPISGHTALYWYRQSLGQGLEFLIYFQGNSAPDKSGLPSDRFSAERTGGSVSTLTIQRTQQEDSAVYLCASSQVTSERRQYFGPGTRLTVT.

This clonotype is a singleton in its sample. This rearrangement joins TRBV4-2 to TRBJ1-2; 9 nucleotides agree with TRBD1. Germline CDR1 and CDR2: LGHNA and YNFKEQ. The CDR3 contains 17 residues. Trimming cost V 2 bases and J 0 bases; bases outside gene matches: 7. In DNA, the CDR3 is TGTGCCAGCAGCCAACCCGGGGACAGGGCAGCTAACTATGGCTACACCTTC. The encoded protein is CASSQPGDRAANYGYTF.

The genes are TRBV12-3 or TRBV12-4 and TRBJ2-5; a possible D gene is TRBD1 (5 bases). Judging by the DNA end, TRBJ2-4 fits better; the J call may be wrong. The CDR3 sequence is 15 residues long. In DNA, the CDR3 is TGTGCCAGCAGCTCTGGTCAGGGCGGTTTAGACATTCAGTACTTC. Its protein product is CASSSGQGGLDIQYF.

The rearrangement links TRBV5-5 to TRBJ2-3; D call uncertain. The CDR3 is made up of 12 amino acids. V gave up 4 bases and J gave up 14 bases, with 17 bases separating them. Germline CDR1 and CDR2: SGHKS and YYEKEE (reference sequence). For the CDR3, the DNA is TGTGCCAGCAGCCCGGACCCCACGGGCGCGTATTTT. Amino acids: CASSPDPTGAYF.

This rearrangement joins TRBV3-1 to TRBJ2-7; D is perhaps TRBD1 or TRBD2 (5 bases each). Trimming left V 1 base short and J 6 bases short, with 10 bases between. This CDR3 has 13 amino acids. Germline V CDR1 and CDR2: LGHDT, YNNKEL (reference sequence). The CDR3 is CASSQGDRLEQYF. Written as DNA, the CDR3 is TGTGCCAGCAGCCAAGGGGACCGTCTCGAGCAGTACTTC.

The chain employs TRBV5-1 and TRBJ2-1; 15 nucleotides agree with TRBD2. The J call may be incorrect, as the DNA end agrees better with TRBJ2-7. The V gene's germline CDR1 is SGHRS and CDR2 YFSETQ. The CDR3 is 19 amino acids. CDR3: CASSSRTSGRASSYNEQYF. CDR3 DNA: TGCGCCAGCAGCTCTCGGACTAGCGGGAGGGCCAGCTCCTACAATGAGCAGTACTTC.